This TCR beta chain was observed in a study of glioma-infiltrating T cells after dendritic cell vaccination. The sample holds one count of this clone. Primers: 60 V beta forward and 13 J beta reverse. Measured with immunoSEQ multiplex PCR; TCRdb has only the in-frame clones, and not every one. The sample shows approximately 100,000 clones, roughly 79% of them seen only once. The germline V and J ends were trimmed by 5 bases and 2 bases, with 7 bases remaining between them. The CDR3 contains 12 residues. Germline-derived CDR1 and CDR2 are SGHVS and FNYEAQ. The sample in question was blood, obtained before dendritic cell vaccination. The V call is TRBV7-6, the J call TRBJ2-7; D remains ambiguous. The sequence was collected from a human donor with glioblastoma. CDR3 protein: CASSVDTYEQYF. Written as DNA, the CDR3 is TGTGCCAGCAGCGTAGACACCTACGAGCAGTACTTC.